One and the same sample provided the 25 T cell receptor beta chains below, sequenced in a study of prognosis after radiotherapy for stage I lung cancer. With two-round multiplex PCR, TCR beta CDR3 sequences were amplified from genomic DNA. During first-round PCR, primers specific to each TRBV and TRBJ gene were used. TCRdb reprocessed the multiplex PCR reads via MiXCR and lists one record per CDR3 protein. The table has about 15,000 distinct CDR3 sequences, 37% seen once. The sequences come from PBMCs, collected before or after stereotactic body radiation therapy (not recorded which). The receptors were gathered from a donor aged 50 or older with non-small cell lung cancer.

In its sample, this clonotype ranks as medium-sized (0.01 to 0.1%). This sequence joins TRBV27 and TRBJ2-2; D is uncertain. Germline V CDR1 and CDR2: MNHEY, SMNVEV (reference sequence). This CDR3 is 14 amino acids long. V shed 3 bases and J shed 2 bases, with 7 bases lying between them. The CDR3 loop is CASSFSTNTGELFF. In DNA form, the CDR3 reads TGTGCCAGCAGTTTTTCTACTAACACCGGGGAGCTGTTTTTT.

The chain links TRBV7-9 to TRBJ1-2; tentatively, D is TRBD1 (5 bases). Trimming pared 8 bases from V and 4 bases from J, leaving 23 bases between. This CDR3 has 16 residues. Germline CDR1 and CDR2: SEHNR and FQNEAQ (reference sequence). CDR3 region: CASGSMGRRLFYGYTF. The DNA for the CDR3 is TGTGCCAGCGGCTCGATGGGGCGGCGACTCTTCTATGGCTACACCTTC.

In this sample, this clonotype turned up many times. The chain couples TRBV28 to TRBJ1-2; D is undetermined. In germline, CDR1 is MDHEN, CDR2 SYDVKM. Trimming cost V 10 bases and J 0 bases, with 15 bases left between them. The length of the CDR3 is 14 residues. The CDR3 DNA reads TGTGCCACCCGAGAGGTGGGTTCTAACTATGGCTACACCTTC. Protein: CATREVGSNYGYTF.

This rearrangement joins TRBV7-3 to TRBJ1-2, with 8 bases fitting TRBD1. CDR3 length: 14 amino acids. V dropped 9 bases and J dropped 8; count of bases not matched to a gene: 14. From germline, CDR1 is SGHTA and CDR2 FQGTGA. CDR3 coding DNA: TGTGCCAGTAGCGCCGGGACTGGGGACAGGGGCTACACCTTC. Its protein product is CASSAGTGDRGYTF.

In its sample, this clonotype was seen many times. The chain combines TRBV20-1 with TRBJ1-3; maybe TRBD1 (5 bases). V shed 1 base and J shed 1 base, with 20 bases lying between them. This CDR3 is built from 18 residues. Germline CDR1 is DFQATT and CDR2 is SNEGSKA (reference sequence). The CDR3: CSARGYPKTGISGNTIYF. CDR3 in DNA: TGCAGTGCTAGAGGATATCCTAAAACAGGCATATCTGGAAACACCATATATTTT.

This clonotype was recorded at least ten times. This chain links TRBV7-6 with TRBJ2-1, with D perhaps assigned TRBD1 or TRBD2 (5 bases each). Deletions cut 0 bases from V and 10 bases from J, with 10 bases between. The CDR3 is 13 residues long. CDR1 is SGHVS and CDR2 is FNYEAQ in the germline V gene. CDR3 sequence: CASSLARRDEQFF. CDR3 DNA: TGTGCCAGCAGCTTAGCCCGAAGGGACGAGCAGTTCTTC.

This clonotype has a count of ten or more. This chain joins TRBV19 and TRBJ2-7, with D unresolved. The CDR3 covers 14 residues. V lost 3 bases, J lost 3 bases, and 12 bases lay in between. Looked up from germline, CDR1 is LNHDA and CDR2 is SQIVND (reference sequence). The CDR3: CASSMTGQSYEQYF. The CDR3 DNA reads as TGTGCCAGTAGTATGACCGGGCAGAGCTACGAGCAGTACTTC.

By share of the sample, this clonotype is medium-sized. This chain links TRBV27 with TRBJ1-5; D is uncertain. Germline V gene lookup returns CDR1 MNHEY and CDR2 SMNVEV (reference sequence). The germline V and J ends were trimmed by 4 bases and 8 bases, with 9 bases remaining between them. This CDR3 has 12 residues. CDR3 nucleotide sequence: TGTGCCAGCAGTTCCCCCGGGGAGCCCCAGCATTTT. Protein sequence: CASSSPGEPQHF.

This clonotype was recorded at least ten times. The chain has TRBV9 and TRBJ1-1; no clear D gene. Trimming took 0 bases from V and 4 from J, leaving 7 bases between them. The germline CDR1 and CDR2 sequences are SGDLS and YYNGEE. CDR3 length: 13 amino acids. DNA for the CDR3: TGTGCCAGCAGCGTAGTTGTCGGCACTGAAGCTTTCTTT. Encoded protein: CASSVVVGTEAFF.

In this sample, this clonotype turned up many times. This rearrangement joins TRBV7-2 to TRBJ2-7; D may be TRBD2 (6 bases). CDR3 length: 14 residues. The V end lost 7 bases, the J end lost 3 bases, and 16 bases lay between the germline ends. The germline CDR1 and CDR2 sequences are SGHTA and FQGNSA. In DNA form, the CDR3 reads TGTGCCAGCACCTTCCGGGGGTCGGTCTACGAGCAGTACTTC. This encodes CASTFRGSVYEQYF.

About this clonotype itself: This may be a read error: a much more frequent sequence differs by one nucleotide. The rearrangement links TRBV4-2 to TRBJ1-1; D perhaps matches TRBD1 (6 bases). This CDR3 spans 16 amino acids. Germline V gene data show CDR1 as LGHNA and CDR2 as YNFKEQ. V lost 6 bases and J lost 1, with 18 bases in between. The DNA of the CDR3 is TGTGCCAGCAGACCGAGGGGGGGCGTAGGGAACACTGAAGCTTTCTTT. Encoded protein: CASRPRGGVGNTEAFF.

With regard to this clonotype: Only one base separates this from a far larger clonotype, so it likely reflects a read error. This chain connects TRBV27 to TRBJ1-2; 8 nucleotides align to TRBD1. There are 16 residues in the CDR3. CDR1 and CDR2 (germline): MNHEY, SMNVEV (reference sequence). The V gene end was trimmed by 5 bases and the J gene end by 6 bases; junction bases not matched to a gene: 14. In nucleotides, the CDR3 is TGTGCCAGCAGTGACTTCTCCGACAGGGGCTTGCATGGCTACACCTTC. This codes for CASSDFSDRGLHGYTF.

V and J are TRBV6-9 and TRBJ1-2; D is ambiguous. This CDR3 comprises 17 residues. The V gene's germline CDR1 is MNHGY and CDR2 SVAAGI. V was shortened by 3 bases and J by 4 bases, with 21 bases between the two germline ends. The CDR3 DNA follows: TGTGCCAGCAGTTACTCTGCCCCCCCGGGTTTCCCCTATGGCTACACCTTC. Translation gives CASSYSAPPGFPYGYTF.

Only one count was recorded for this clonotype. The rearrangement joins TRBV5-6 to TRBJ1-2, with D possibly matching TRBD1 (6 bases). The V end lost 9 bases, the J end lost 3 bases, and 15 bases lay between the germline ends. CDR1 and CDR2 from the germline V gene are SGHDT and YYEEEE. This CDR3 is 13 amino acids long. The CDR3 DNA reads as TGTGCCATCATCTTCCGACAGGACTATGGCTACACCTTC. Residues: CAIIFRQDYGYTF.

This clonotype has ten or more counts. The chain carries TRBV25-1 and TRBJ1-4; 7 bases are a match to TRBD1. The germline CDR1 and CDR2 sequences are MGHDK and SYGVNS. V gave up 3 bases and J gave up 8 bases; unmatched junction bases: 9. The CDR3 consists of 15 residues. In DNA, the CDR3 is TGTGCCAGCAGTGAGGGGGGACAGAGTAACGAAAAACTGTTTTTT. Translating it yields CASSEGGQSNEKLFF.

This clonotype appeared many times. V is TRBV6-1 and J is TRBJ1-4; D is possibly TRBD1 (5 bases). The length of the CDR3 is 14 residues. V was trimmed by 7 bases and J by 7 bases, leaving 16 bases between them. Germline CDR1 reads MNHNS; CDR2 reads SASEGT. This chain's CDR3 is CASKSGQGGEKLFF. The CDR3 bases are TGTGCCAGCAAATCTGGCCAGGGAGGTGAAAAACTGTTTTTT.

Note on this clonotype: A much larger clone is a single base away; this may be a read error. The J gene is TRBJ1-4, the V gene TRBV29-1; 8 bases are shared with TRBD1. Per the germline V gene, CDR1 is SQVTM and CDR2 is ANQGSEA. This CDR3 has 14 residues. CDR3 bases: TGCGGCGTTTCAATCGGGACAGGTAATGAAAAACTGTTTTTT. Translating it yields CGVSIGTGNEKLFF.

This clonotype was counted many times. The J gene is TRBJ2-1, the V gene TRBV7-9; no reliable D call. V lost 5 bases and J lost 5, with 10 bases in between. The CDR3 loop spans 13 amino acids. CDR1 SEHNR and CDR2 FQNEAQ come from the germline V gene (reference sequence). CDR3 coding DNA: TGTGCCAGCAGCCTGGCGGTTGACAATGAGCAGTTCTTC. Translating it yields CASSLAVDNEQFF.

This clonotype was counted between two and nine times. The CDR3 DNA reads TGCAGCGTTGACAGAAACACTGAAGCTTTCTTT. Its translation: CSVDRNTEAFF. The chain links TRBV29-1 to TRBJ1-1; no firm D call. Trimming left V 3 bases short and J 2 bases short, with 4 bases between. Per germline, CDR1 SQVTM and CDR2 ANQGSEA. CDR3 size: 11 residues.

Turning to this clonotype: It differs at one base from a far larger clone, so likely a read error. The chain's CDR3 is CASRPTCGTEAFF. The CDR3 coding sequence is TGTGCCAGCAGACCCACTTGTGGCACTGAAGCTTTCTTT. V gene TRBV11-2 combines with J gene TRBJ1-6; unclear D gene. The end of the DNA aligns better with TRBJ1-1, so the J call may be wrong. The germline CDR1 and CDR2 sequences are SGHAT and FQNNGV. The length of the CDR3 is 13 residues.

This clonotype turned up a few times. The J gene is TRBJ1-2, the V gene TRBV12-3 or TRBV12-4, with D tentatively TRBD1 (6 bases). CDR3 length equals 14 residues. The V and J ends lost 2 bases and 8 bases respectively, with 15 bases between them. The CDR3 sequence is CASSLTSQGAGYTF. The CDR3 DNA follows: TGTGCCAGCAGTTTAACTTCACAGGGCGCCGGCTACACCTTC.

The table lists this clonotype with many counts. The CDR3 region is CATKLAGGLQETQYF. The CDR3 DNA reads as TGTGCCACCAAATTAGCGGGAGGTCTCCAAGAGACCCAGTACTTC. V is TRBV10-3 and J is TRBJ2-5, with 10 bases that match TRBD2. Trimming cost V 10 bases and J 1 base; bases outside gene matches: 9. The CDR3 covers 15 residues. In germline, CDR1 is ENHRY, CDR2 SYGVKD.

This clonotype was detected ten times or more. The chain employs TRBV5-1 and TRBJ2-7, with 7 bases matching TRBD2. The length of the CDR3 is 11 residues. J gave up 7 bases and V 4 bases, and 2 bases lay outside the gene matches. Germline values: CDR1 SGHRS, CDR2 YFSETQ. The CDR3 is CASSGGEEQYF. The CDR3 DNA follows: TGCGCCAGCAGCGGGGGGGAGGAGCAGTACTTC.

In its sample, this clonotype was seen many times. The chain combines TRBV7-9 with TRBJ1-2, with D uncertain. The CDR3 has 13 amino acids. The V gene's germline CDR1 is SEHNR and CDR2 FQNEAQ (reference sequence). V was pared by 5 bases and J by 5 bases, with 12 bases between. In nucleotides, the CDR3 is TGTGCCAGCAGCGCGGGTGCCAGGTATGGCTACACCTTC. Protein: CASSAGARYGYTF.

Concerning this clonotype: The missing conserved phenylalanine or tryptophan at the end of this CDR3 makes a read error likely. As DNA, the CDR3 is TGTGCAAGCACTCAGGGGGAGAGCTATGGCTACACCTTG. Amino acid sequence: CASTQGESYGYTL. The chain recombines TRBV6-1 with TRBJ1-2, with 7 positions matching TRBD1. Germline V CDR1 and CDR2: MNHNS, SASEGT. The CDR3 spans 13 residues.